The 16 T cell receptor beta chains listed next were all sequenced from one sample in a study of T-cell reconstitution after alpha-beta-depleted transplantation in children. Researchers prepared the TCRbeta library using unique molecular identifiers, the study reports. From the PCR reads, TCRdb called clonotypes with MiXCR, one entry per CDR3 protein. The sample carries about 500,000 distinct CDR3 sequences, over 25% recorded once. The sample here was PBMCs from the stem cell graft donor, taken from the stem cell graft. The receptors stem from a human donor who donated a stem cell graft to a child with aplastic anemia.

In this sample, this clonotype turned up a few times. The chain joins TRBV6-5 to TRBJ2-1; the D is unclear. In germline, CDR1 is MNHEY, CDR2 SVGAGI. Deletions cut 7 bases from V and 7 bases from J, with 14 bases between. The CDR3 is made up of 13 amino acids. In DNA form, the CDR3 reads TGTGCCAGCACCACGAAGTACGGGAATGAGCAGTTCTTC. This encodes CASTTKYGNEQFF.

The DNA of the CDR3 is TGTGCCAGCAGCAAGGGTAGGCTGCCCCAGCATTTT. This encodes CASSKGRLPQHF. The chain carries TRBV19 and TRBJ1-5; D unclear. The V end lost 9 bases, the J end lost 9 bases, and 15 bases lay between the germline ends. CDR1 and CDR2 from the germline V gene are LNHDA and SQIVND (reference sequence). The CDR3 has 12 residues. The variable domain in full, completed from reference TRBV19 and TRBJ1-5, reads DGGITQSPKYLFRKEGQNVTLSCEQNLNHDAMYWYRQDPGQGLRLIYYSQIVNDFQKGDIAEGYSVSREKKESFPLTVTSAQKNPTAFYLCASSKGRLPQHFGDGTRLSIL.

The chain uses TRBV25-1 and TRBJ1-2, with D uncertain. Germline assignment: CDR1 MGHDK and CDR2 SYGVNS. V was pared by 3 bases and J by 5 bases, with 16 bases between. The CDR3 loop spans 15 amino acids. CDR3 bases: TGTGCCAGCAGTGAGAATCCGCAAGACGCGTATGGCTACACCTTC. Protein sequence: CASSENPQDAYGYTF.

This clonotype was detected a few times. The chain couples TRBV7-2 to TRBJ1-6, with D perhaps matching TRBD1 (5 bases). V lost 6 bases to trimming and J lost 4 bases, with 13 bases between them. Per the germline V gene, CDR1 is SGHTA and CDR2 is FQGNSA. CDR3 length: 15 amino acids. The CDR3 is CASSPETAYNSPLHF. The CDR3 bases are TGTGCCAGCAGTCCTGAGACAGCATATAATTCACCCCTCCACTTT.

This clonotype was found a few times. The genes are TRBV20-1 and TRBJ2-7; the match to TRBD2 covers 10 bases. The ends lost 6 bases at V and 2 bases at J; junction bases unmatched: 4. This CDR3 contains 13 residues. Germline V CDR1 and CDR2: DFQATT, SNEGSKA (reference sequence). CDR3 nucleotides: TGCAGTGCCTCTAGCGGGAGAACCTACGAGCAGTACTTC. It translates to CSASSGRTYEQYF.

This clonotype was counted at least ten times. The V call is TRBV6-5, the J call TRBJ2-1; no clear D gene. The CDR3 has 11 amino acids. Germline V gives CDR1 MNHEY, CDR2 SVGAGI. The germline V and J ends were trimmed by 5 bases and 8 bases, with 7 bases remaining between them. The CDR3 region is CASSPQDEQFF. CDR3 coding DNA: TGTGCCAGCAGTCCTCAGGATGAGCAGTTCTTC.

V is TRBV20-1 and J is TRBJ2-7, with 8 bases lining up with TRBD2. Unmatched junction bases numbered 6, after V lost 0 bases and J lost 2 bases. This CDR3 region has 15 residues. Looked up from germline, CDR1 is DFQATT and CDR2 is SNEGSKA (reference sequence). This CDR3 reads CSARDWGAGAYEQYF. DNA of the CDR3: TGCAGTGCTAGAGACTGGGGAGCGGGAGCCTACGAGCAGTACTTC.

The chain has TRBV20-1 and TRBJ2-5; 7 positions agree with TRBD1. V gave up 3 bases and J gave up 6 bases; unmatched junction bases: 7. Germline V CDR1 and CDR2: DFQATT, SNEGSKA (reference sequence). The CDR3 spans 13 residues. Here the CDR3 DNA reads TGCAGTGCTAGGGGGACAGTGGGAAAGACCCAGTACTTC. Its translation: CSARGTVGKTQYF.

This clonotype was seen only a few times. The rearrangement uses TRBV11-2 and TRBJ2-3; 9 bases are a match to TRBD2. V was pared by 5 bases and J by 3 bases, with 18 bases of the junction left unmatched. Per the germline V gene, CDR1 is SGHAT and CDR2 is FQNNGV. The CDR3 length is 19 residues. The CDR3 DNA is TGTGCCAGCAGCCCCAGGATCGCCCTAGCGGGGACCGGAACAGATACGCAGTATTTT. As protein: CASSPRIALAGTGTDTQYF.

V and J are TRBV5-6 and TRBJ2-4; D gene unclear. The V gene lost 0 bases and the J gene lost 2 bases, with 12 bases spanning the gap. Germline values: CDR1 SGHDT, CDR2 YYEEEE. CDR3 size: 16 residues. CDR3 sequence (DNA): TGTGCCAGCAGCTTGGGGGGTGCTATTTCCAAAAACATTCAGTACTTC. Protein: CASSLGGAISKNIQYF.

The gene calls are TRBV9 and TRBJ2-4, with D perhaps matching TRBD1 (5 bases). This CDR3 region has 13 residues. Trimming left V 0 bases short and J 8 bases short, with 9 bases between. Germline V CDR1 and CDR2: SGDLS, YYNGEE. This chain's CDR3 is CASSVGRVDIQYF. DNA of the CDR3: TGTGCCAGCAGCGTAGGCAGGGTGGACATTCAGTACTTC.

Only a few counts were recorded for this clonotype. This sequence joins TRBV3-1 and TRBJ2-1; 10 bases agree with TRBD2. Unmatched junction bases numbered 3, after V lost 4 bases and J lost 0 bases. The CDR3 runs to 16 residues. Germline V lookup: CDR1 LGHDT, CDR2 YNNKEL (reference sequence). CDR3 residues: CASSLSGRISYNEQFF. CDR3 sequence (DNA): TGTGCCAGCAGCCTTAGCGGGAGGATCTCCTACAATGAGCAGTTCTTC.

For the CDR3, the DNA is TGCGCCAGCAGTGAGTCAGGCAGGGGAGAGACCCAGTACTTC. It yields the protein CASSESGRGETQYF. This chain connects TRBV10-1 to TRBJ2-5; a possible D gene is TRBD1 (6 bases). Germline assignment: CDR1 WNHNN and CDR2 SYGVQD (reference sequence). This CDR3 has 14 amino acids. Trimming took 0 bases from V and 4 from J, leaving 9 bases between them.

This clonotype has only a few counts. This chain links TRBV6-2 or TRBV6-3 with TRBJ2-3, with no clear D. V was clipped by 3 bases and J by 0 bases, with 10 bases between them. This CDR3 is 15 amino acids long. CDR1 and CDR2 (germline): MNHEY, SVGEGT. CDR3 region: CASSYSRMSTDTQYF. Written as DNA, the CDR3 is TGTGCCAGCAGTTATTCGAGGATGAGCACAGATACGCAGTATTTT.

This chain links TRBV6-1 with TRBJ2-4; tentatively, D is TRBD1 or TRBD2 (5 bases each). CDR3 size: 15 residues. V was clipped by 1 base and J by 6 bases, with 13 bases between them. Germline CDR1 MNHNS, CDR2 SASEGT. The CDR3, as DNA: TGTGCCAGCAGTGAAGTCTGGGACGTCTTAAACATTCAGTACTTC. This sequence encodes CASSEVWDVLNIQYF.

The chain is built from TRBV2 and TRBJ2-5, with D uncertain. The CDR3 extends over 14 amino acids. The V end was cut by 1 base, the J end by 2 bases, with 8 bases between. Germline lookup yields CDR1 SNHLY and CDR2 FYNNEI. Here the CDR3 reads CASSEDRGQETQYF. In DNA, the CDR3 is TGTGCCAGCAGTGAAGATCGCGGTCAAGAGACCCAGTACTTC.